This entry is about one TCR beta chain. Participants were aged 18 to 89 years, lived in around 22 US areas, and enrolled virtually. This record belongs to a study of blood T cell repertoires in COVID-19. For the study at large: Italy, Spain and the United States were the sources of the convalescent and acute COVID-19 samples. The cDNA or gDNA used as material had been derived from T cells, B-cell-depleted T cells, or PBMCs.

The CDR3 is 13 residues long. V lost 4 bases to trimming and J lost 1 base, with 8 bases between them. Per the germline V gene, CDR1 is SEHNR and CDR2 is FQNEAQ (reference sequence). Clones were sequenced by immunoSEQ multiplex PCR, and TCRdb holds only the in-frame ones, with some missing. The table shows some 300,000 clones, with almost 90% occurring only once. The specimen sequenced was PBMCs or T cells enriched from blood (not recorded which). This TCR derives from a woman between 18 and 29 years old with acute COVID-19. The V call is TRBV7-9, the J call TRBJ2-7; maybe TRBD1 (6 bases). CDR3 amino acids: CASSSRGSYEQYF. The CDR3 DNA reads as TGTGCCAGCAGCTCCAGGGGATCCTACGAGCAGTACTTC.